This TCR beta chain was obtained from a study of control samples from healthy donors and cancer patients. The CDR3 is made up of 15 amino acids. The V end lost 1 base, the J end lost 0 bases, and 7 bases lay between the germline ends. CDR1 is SEHNR, CDR2 FQNEAQ, per germline (reference sequence). Sequencing was performed with immunoSEQ multiplex PCR; in TCRdb, only in-frame clones are kept and a portion is missing. Of approximately 79,000 clones in the sample, 70% to 90% were seen once. This clone was recorded once. The receptor comes from a man aged 50 to 60 in good health. The chain employs TRBV7-9 and TRBJ2-1; possibly TRBD1 or TRBD2 for D (6 bases each). Material: blood. The CDR3 loop is CASSLEGGSYNEQFF. The CDR3 DNA reads TGTGCCAGCAGCTTAGAGGGGGGCTCCTACAATGAGCAGTTCTTC.